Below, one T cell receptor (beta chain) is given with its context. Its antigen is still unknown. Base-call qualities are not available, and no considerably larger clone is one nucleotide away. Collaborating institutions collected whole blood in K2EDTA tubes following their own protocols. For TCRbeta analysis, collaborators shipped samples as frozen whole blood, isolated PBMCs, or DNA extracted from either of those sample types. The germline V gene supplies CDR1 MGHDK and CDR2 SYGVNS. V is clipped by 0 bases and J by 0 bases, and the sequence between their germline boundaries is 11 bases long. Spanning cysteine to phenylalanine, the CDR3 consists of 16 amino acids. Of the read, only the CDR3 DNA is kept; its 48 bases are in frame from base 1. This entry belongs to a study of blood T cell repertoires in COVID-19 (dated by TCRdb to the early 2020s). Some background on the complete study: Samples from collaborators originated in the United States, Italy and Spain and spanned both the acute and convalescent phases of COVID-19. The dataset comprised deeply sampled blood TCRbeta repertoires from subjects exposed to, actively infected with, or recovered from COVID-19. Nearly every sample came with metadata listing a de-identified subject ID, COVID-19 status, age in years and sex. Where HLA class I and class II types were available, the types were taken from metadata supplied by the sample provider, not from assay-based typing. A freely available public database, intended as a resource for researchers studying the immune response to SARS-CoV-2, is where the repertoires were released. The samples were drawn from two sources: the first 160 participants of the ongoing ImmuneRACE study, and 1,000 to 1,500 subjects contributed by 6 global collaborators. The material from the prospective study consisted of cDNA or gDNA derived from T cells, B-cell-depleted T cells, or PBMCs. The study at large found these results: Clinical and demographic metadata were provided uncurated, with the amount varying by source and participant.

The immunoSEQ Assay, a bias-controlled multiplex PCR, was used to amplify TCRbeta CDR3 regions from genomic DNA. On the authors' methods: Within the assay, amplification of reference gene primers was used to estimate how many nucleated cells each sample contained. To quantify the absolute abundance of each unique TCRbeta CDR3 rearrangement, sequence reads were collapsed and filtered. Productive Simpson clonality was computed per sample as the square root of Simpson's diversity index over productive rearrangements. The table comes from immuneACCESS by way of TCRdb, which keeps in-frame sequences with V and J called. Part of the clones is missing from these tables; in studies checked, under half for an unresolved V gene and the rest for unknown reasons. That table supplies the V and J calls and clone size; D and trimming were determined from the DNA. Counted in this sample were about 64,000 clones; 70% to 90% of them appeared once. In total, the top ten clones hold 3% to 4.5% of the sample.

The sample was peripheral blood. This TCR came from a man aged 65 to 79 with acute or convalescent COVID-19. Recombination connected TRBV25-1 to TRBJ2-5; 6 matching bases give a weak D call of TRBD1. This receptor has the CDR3 CASSEYVGAYQETQYF. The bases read TGTGCCAGCAGTGAATATGTGGGGGCTTACCAAGAGACCCAGTACTTC.